This is a list of T cell receptor beta chains from one sample in a study of vaccination effects on CD4 cells after COVID-19. These receptors have no identified antigens. Clones were sequenced by immunoSEQ multiplex PCR, and TCRdb holds only the in-frame ones, with some missing. The sample contains approximately 82,000 clones, 60% to 80% of which appear only once. Specimen: CD4+ T cells from PBMCs cultured with HCoV-229E spike peptides, collected before COVID-19 vaccination. The receptors stem from a human donor who received a COVID-19 vaccine. Each CDR3 is given with its conserved first and last residue. A D gene is named only where the DNA matches it firmly. Not all rows give a size; the values are once, few, many and, for expanded clones, a class.

clone_size j_call v_call d_call cdr3_aa cdr3_nt
NA TRBJ2-2 TRBV13 NA CASSLAGPGELFF TGTGCCAGCAGCTTAGCGGGTCCCGGGGAGCTGTTTTTT
NA TRBJ1-1 TRBV5-5 TRBD1 CASSITGQGILGTEAFF TGTGCCAGCAGCATAACGGGACAGGGGATTTTAGGCACTGAAGCTTTCTTT
few TRBJ1-1 TRBV5-1 NA CASSLPMATEAFF TGCGCCAGCAGCTTACCCATGGCCACTGAAGCTTTCTTT
NA TRBJ2-1 TRBV24-1 NA CATSDLGDEQFF TGTGCCACCAGTGATTTAGGCGATGAGCAGTTCTTC
few TRBJ1-5 TRBV4-1 NA CASSQGFLAEGQPQHF TGCGCCAGCAGCCAAGGGTTTTTGGCCGAAGGACAGCCCCAGCATTTT
NA TRBJ2-1 TRBV5-1 NA CASSLVVGSSYNEQFF TGCGCCAGCAGCTTGGTAGTTGGTAGCTCCTACAATGAGCAGTTCTTC
once TRBJ2-1 TRBV4-2 TRBD2 CASSQGNSGAFEQFF TGTGCCAGCAGCCAAGGGAATAGCGGGGCCTTTGAGCAGTTCTTC
few TRBJ2-1 TRBV27 NA CASSSNEQFF TGTGCCAGCAGTTCAAATGAGCAGTTCTTC
NA TRBJ2-5 TRBV19 TRBD1 CASKRTGGDFRETQYF TGTGCCAGTAAGAGGACAGGGGGCGATTTTCGAGAGACCCAGTACTTC
NA TRBJ1-6 TRBV10-2 TRBD1 CASSESGTEYSPLHF TGCGCCAGCAGTGAGTCAGGGACAGAGTATTCACCCCTCCACTTT
few TRBJ1-6 TRBV6-5 TRBD1 CASSMDRGNSPLHF TGTGCCAGCAGCATGGACAGGGGTAATTCACCCCTCCACTTT
NA TRBJ1-5 TRBV9 NA CASSPPGADNQPQHF TGTGCCAGCAGCCCACCTGGGGCCGACAATCAGCCCCAGCATTTT
NA TRBJ2-3 TRBV28 NA CASSSPGTLEGTQYF TGTGCCAGCAGTTCCCCCGGGACCCTAGAGGGTACGCAGTATTTT